The clone carrying this T cell receptor beta chain was observed a handful of times. The antigen remains undetermined. This specimen belongs to a study of cytomegalovirus exposure and HLA in healthy donors. The PCR made use of 60 Vbeta and 13 Jbeta primers. The repertoire was sequenced with immunoSEQ multiplex PCR; TCRdb's copy has only in-frame clones and lacks some. The repertoire holds approximately 150,000 clones, with around 80% as singletons. Germline CDR1 reads KGHSH; CDR2 reads LQKENI. The CDR3 contains 14 residues. Trimming shortened V by 2 bases and J by 7 bases, and 9 bases separated the two germline ends. Study-level points and caveats: According to a later analysis, donors in an Asian-associated ancestry cluster reportedly had fewer N-insertions than the approximately 730-donor mean. One variant, a missense change in DCLRE1C, was linked in a later analysis to TCR beta V- and J-gene trimming. Clonal expansion, a later analysis showed, was greater in HLA-associated TCR beta chains than in equally common others.

The sequence came from a man in his forties or fifties in good health and CMV-seronegative. The chain combines TRBV18 with TRBJ1-6; tentative D call: TRBD1 (5 bases). The sample was PBMCs. The CDR3 DNA reads as TGTGCCAGCTCACCAGAGACAGCGAATTCACCCCTCCACTTT. Translated, it gives CASSPETANSPLHF.